Listed here is a single T cell receptor (beta chain). The entry originates in a study of shared clonotypes between healthy human individuals. The germline CDR1 and CDR2 sequences are SGHAT and FQDESV (reference sequence). Trimming took 1 base from V and 7 from J, leaving 13 bases between them. The CDR3 extends over 14 amino acids. Naive CD4+ cells were CD45RA-selected; the remaining cells were memory. Some clones are missing from TCRdb's copy, which holds only in-frame ones; the method was immunoSEQ multiplex PCR. The data contain 700,000 or so clones, about 78% of them singletons. This clonotype was obtained from a woman in her twenties or thirties in good health. The sample consisted of memory CD4+ T cells sorted from blood. Noted subset: CD45RA-negative fraction. The chain carries TRBV11-1 and TRBJ1-1, with D possibly being TRBD1 (6 bases). CDR3 residues: CASSLDLGGSEAFF. CDR3 sequence (DNA): TGTGCCAGCAGCTTAGATCTAGGGGGAAGTGAAGCTTTCTTT.